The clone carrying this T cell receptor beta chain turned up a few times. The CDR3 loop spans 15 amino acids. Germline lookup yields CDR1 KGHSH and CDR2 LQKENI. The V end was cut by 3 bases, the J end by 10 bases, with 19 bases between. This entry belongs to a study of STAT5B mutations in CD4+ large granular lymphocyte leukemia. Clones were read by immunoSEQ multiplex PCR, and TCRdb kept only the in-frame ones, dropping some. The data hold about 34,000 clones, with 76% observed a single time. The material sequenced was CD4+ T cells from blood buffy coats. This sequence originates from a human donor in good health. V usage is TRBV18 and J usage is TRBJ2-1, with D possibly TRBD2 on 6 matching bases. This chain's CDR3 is CASSPGLRRFREQFF. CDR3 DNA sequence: TGTGCCAGCTCACCGGGACTCCGCCGCTTTAGGGAGCAGTTCTTC.